These 20 T cell receptor beta chains were sequenced from one sample in a study of T cell responses to AZD1222 COVID-19 vaccine. Clones were read by immunoSEQ multiplex PCR, and TCRdb kept only the in-frame ones, dropping some. The sample contains 92,000 or so clones, 70% to 90% of which appear only once. Material: peripheral blood, obtained on day 0 of AZD1222 vaccination. The receptors derive from an adult in good health.

The chain combines TRBV4-1 with TRBJ2-1; 8 positions match TRBD2. V lost 1 base and J lost 5; bases outside the gene matches: 10. This CDR3 contains 17 residues. Germline lookup yields CDR1 MGHRA and CDR2 YSYEKL. Written as DNA, the CDR3 is TGCGCCAGCAGCCAAGGGCCGGGGGGGCGCGGTAACAATGAGCAGTTCTTC. As protein: CASSQGPGGRGNNEQFF.

This clone occurred once. The V and J genes are TRBV2 and TRBJ1-1; D is undetermined. Trimming took off 6 bases at V and 1 base at J, with 9 bases between the two ends. Germline V lookup: CDR1 SNHLY, CDR2 FYNNEI. The CDR3 spans 13 residues. In nucleotides, the CDR3 is TGTGCCAGCAGGGGAATAGGGAACACTGAAGCTTTCTTT. Its translation is CASRGIGNTEAFF.

J is TRBJ2-1 and V is TRBV13; D gene ambiguous. The CDR3 contains 12 residues. Germline CDR1 PRHDT, CDR2 FYEKMQ (reference sequence). Trimming cost V 1 base and J 5 bases, with 3 bases left between them. The CDR3 here is CASSLADNEQFF. The CDR3 DNA reads TGTGCCAGCAGCTTAGCCGACAATGAGCAGTTCTTC.

The chain uses TRBV3-1 (or the pseudogene TRBV3-2) and TRBJ1-1, with TRBD1 identical over 7 bases. This CDR3 comprises 14 residues. CDR1 and CDR2 from the germline V gene are LGHDT and YNNKEL (reference sequence). V shed 4 bases, J shed 1 base, and the junction held 3 bases outside the gene matches. CDR3 protein: CASSPRQGNTEAFF. Written as DNA, the CDR3 is TGTGCCAGCAGCCCGCGACAGGGGAACACTGAAGCTTTCTTT.

The rearrangement joins TRBV30 to TRBJ2-1; TRBD1 might be the D (6 bases). The CDR3 totals 11 residues. Per the germline V gene, CDR1 is GTSNPN and CDR2 is SVGIG (reference sequence). The V end was cut by 0 bases, the J end by 9 bases, with 6 bases between. The CDR3 region has the DNA TGTGCCTGGAGTGTAGGGGGTGAGCAGTTCTTC. Its protein product is CAWSVGGEQFF.

The chain combines TRBV5-1 with TRBJ1-5; D is perhaps TRBD1 (5 bases). Trimming took 0 bases from V and 7 from J, leaving 14 bases between them. The CDR3 is made up of 15 amino acids. Germline V CDR1 and CDR2: SGHRS, YFSETQ. CDR3 amino acids: CASSLGDLGGQPQHF. The CDR3 DNA follows: TGCGCCAGCAGCTTGGGAGATCTCGGGGGACAGCCCCAGCATTTT.

The rearrangement links TRBV5-6 to TRBJ1-1, with D hard to call. The CDR3 covers 13 residues. CDR1 and CDR2 (germline): SGHDT, YYEEEE. The ends were cut back, 5 bases at V and 1 base at J, with 9 bases in the middle. The chain's CDR3 is CASSFEPNTEAFF. The CDR3 coding sequence is TGTGCCAGCAGTTTCGAACCGAACACTGAAGCTTTCTTT. The entire variable domain, with the rest obtained from reference TRBV5-6 and TRBJ1-1, is as follows: DAGVTQSPTHLIKTRGQQVTLRCSPKSGHDTVSWYQQALGQGPQFIFQYYEEEERQRGNFPDRFSGHQFPNYSSELNVNALLLGDSALYLCASSFEPNTEAFFGQGTRLTVV.

V gene TRBV25-1 combines with J gene TRBJ2-3, with 9 bases lining up with TRBD2. The CDR3 runs 16 residues. The germline V gene has CDR1 MGHDK and CDR2 SYGVNS. V trimming: 6 bases; J trimming: 2 bases; junction bases outside the gene matches: 9. As DNA, the CDR3 is TGTGCCAGCAGCGAACAGCGGGGGGCCGCCACAGATACGCAGTATTTT. Its protein is CASSEQRGAATDTQYF.

To note about this clone: The junction departs from germline at one end; a sequencing error may be responsible. This chain joins TRBV18 and TRBJ2-2; no clear D. Germline V gene lookup returns CDR1 KGHSH and CDR2 LQKENI. This CDR3 has 13 residues. The CDR3 nucleotides read TGTGCCAGCTCAACACCACCCACCGGGGAGCTGTTTTTT. It is translated as CASSTPPTGELFF.

The chain carries TRBV6-1 and TRBJ1-6; D not certain. CDR3 size: 14 residues. Germline V lookup: CDR1 MNHNS, CDR2 SASEGT. Trimming removed 0 bases from V and 8 bases from J, with 8 bases in between. The CDR3 region has the DNA TGTGCCAGCAGTGAAGCCACAGCTTATTCACCCCTCCACTTT. Translated: CASSEATAYSPLHF.

The chain joins TRBV19 to TRBJ2-6; D uncertain. CDR3 length: 17 amino acids. The germline V gene encodes CDR1 LNHDA and CDR2 SQIVND (reference sequence). The V and J ends lost 5 bases and 1 base respectively, with 15 bases between them. CDR3: CASSGPGGVSGANVLTF. As DNA, the CDR3 is TGTGCCAGTAGTGGCCCGGGTGGAGTTTCTGGGGCCAACGTCCTGACTTTC.

The chain is built from TRBV15 and TRBJ2-3; D remains unclear. CDR3 length: 15 residues. CDR1 and CDR2 (germline): LNHNV, YYDKDF (reference sequence). The V end lost 0 bases, the J end lost 4 bases, and 11 bases lay between the germline ends. The CDR3 bases are TGTGCCACCAGCAGAGATGGTAGGACCTCAGATACGCAGTATTTT. Protein: CATSRDGRTSDTQYF.

The chain carries TRBV19 and TRBJ1-3; a possible D gene is TRBD1 (5 bases). Germline lookup yields CDR1 LNHDA and CDR2 SQIVND (reference sequence). The V end was cut by 6 bases, the J end by 0 bases, with 24 bases between. The CDR3 sequence is 19 residues long. The CDR3 here is CASRGVGRQYLYSGNTIYF. In DNA, the CDR3 is TGTGCCAGTAGGGGGGTCGGACGCCAATACTTGTACTCTGGAAACACCATATATTTT.

This chain links TRBV5-8 with TRBJ2-3; TRBD2 matches 7 bases. The CDR3 runs to 16 residues. After removal of 4 bases from V and 0 bases from J, the junction contained 8 bases not matched to a gene. In germline, CDR1 is SGHTS, CDR2 YDEGEE. In DNA form, the CDR3 reads TGTGCCAGCAGCCCGGGAGGTAGCGGTAGCACAGATACGCAGTATTTT. This codes for CASSPGGSGSTDTQYF.

The sample holds one count of this clone. The chain couples TRBV3-1 (or the pseudogene TRBV3-2) to TRBJ1-1; perhaps TRBD1 as D (6 bases). The CDR3 runs 16 residues. The germline CDR1 and CDR2 sequences are LGHDT and YNNKEL (reference sequence). V lost 4 bases to trimming and J lost 3 bases, with 18 bases between them. CDR3: CASSPALGGWDTEAFF. The CDR3 DNA reads TGTGCCAGCAGCCCAGCCCTCGGGGGCTGGGACACTGAAGCTTTCTTT.

V is TRBV7-3 and J is TRBJ2-2, with TRBD1 matching 7 bases. Germline assignment: CDR1 SGHTA and CDR2 FQGTGA. V was pared by 3 bases and J by 3 bases, with 4 bases of the junction left unmatched. The CDR3 has 15 residues. The chain's CDR3 is CASSFSGTDTGELFF. Written as DNA, the CDR3 is TGTGCCAGCAGCTTTTCCGGGACAGACACCGGGGAGCTGTTTTTT. Combining the CDR3 with reference TRBV7-3 and TRBJ2-2 gives the whole variable domain GAGVSQTPSNKVTEKGKYVELRCDPISGHTALYWYRQSLGQGPEFLIYFQGTGAADDSGLPNDRFFAVRPEGSVSTLKIQRTERGDSAVYLCASSFSGTDTGELFFGEGSRLTVL.

The rearrangement joins TRBV5-1 to TRBJ2-7, with 8 bases fitting TRBD1. J gave up 1 base and V 1 base, and 7 bases lay outside the gene matches. This CDR3 has 16 amino acids. From germline, CDR1 is SGHRS and CDR2 YFSETQ. The CDR3 region is CASSLHSGGASYEQYF. DNA for the CDR3: TGCGCCAGCAGCTTGCATTCAGGGGGCGCGTCCTACGAGCAGTACTTC.

In its sample, this clone was seen a few times. V is TRBV7-8 and J is TRBJ2-7; 12 bases fit TRBD2. The CDR3 has 15 residues. With 5 bases clipped from V and 4 bases from J, the junction kept 6 bases outside the gene matches. The germline V gene encodes CDR1 SGHVS and CDR2 FQNEAQ. This CDR3 is CASSPRTSGVYEQYF. The CDR3 bases are TGTGCCAGCAGCCCGAGGACTAGCGGGGTTTACGAGCAGTACTTC.

The J gene is TRBJ1-6, the V gene TRBV2; TRBD1 aligns across 7 bases. CDR1 SNHLY and CDR2 FYNNEI come from the germline V gene. V gave up 6 bases and J gave up 12 bases; unmatched junction bases: 17. This CDR3 region has 16 residues. This CDR3 reads CASRPRQGPPGLPLHF. CDR3 bases: TGTGCCAGCAGACCCCGACAGGGCCCTCCGGGGTTACCCCTCCACTTT.

This clone has only one observation. The chain carries TRBV4-2 and TRBJ2-3; 10 positions agree with TRBD2. CDR1 and CDR2 (germline): LGHNA, YNFKEQ. This CDR3 comprises 18 residues. V trimming: 2 bases; J trimming: 5 bases; junction bases outside the gene matches: 13. CDR3 nucleotides: TGTGCCAGCAGCCAACCTCGGGCTAGCGGGGGATGGGGAGATACGCAGTATTTT. This codes for CASSQPRASGGWGDTQYF.